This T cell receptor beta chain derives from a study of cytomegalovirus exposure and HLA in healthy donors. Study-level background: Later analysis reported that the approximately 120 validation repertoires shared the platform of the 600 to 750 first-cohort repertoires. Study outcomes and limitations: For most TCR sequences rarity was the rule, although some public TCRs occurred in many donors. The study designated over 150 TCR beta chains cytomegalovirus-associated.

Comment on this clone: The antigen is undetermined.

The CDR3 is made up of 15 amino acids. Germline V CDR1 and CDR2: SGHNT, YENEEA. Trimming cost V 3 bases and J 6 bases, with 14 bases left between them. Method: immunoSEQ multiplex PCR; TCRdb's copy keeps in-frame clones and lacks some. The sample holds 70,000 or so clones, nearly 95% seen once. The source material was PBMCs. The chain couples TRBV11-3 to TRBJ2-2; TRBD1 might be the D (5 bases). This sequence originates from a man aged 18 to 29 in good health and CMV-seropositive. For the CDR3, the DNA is TGTGCCAGCAGCTTGGAGCAGGGCAGTGCCGGGGAGCTGTTTTTT. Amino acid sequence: CASSLEQGSAGELFF.